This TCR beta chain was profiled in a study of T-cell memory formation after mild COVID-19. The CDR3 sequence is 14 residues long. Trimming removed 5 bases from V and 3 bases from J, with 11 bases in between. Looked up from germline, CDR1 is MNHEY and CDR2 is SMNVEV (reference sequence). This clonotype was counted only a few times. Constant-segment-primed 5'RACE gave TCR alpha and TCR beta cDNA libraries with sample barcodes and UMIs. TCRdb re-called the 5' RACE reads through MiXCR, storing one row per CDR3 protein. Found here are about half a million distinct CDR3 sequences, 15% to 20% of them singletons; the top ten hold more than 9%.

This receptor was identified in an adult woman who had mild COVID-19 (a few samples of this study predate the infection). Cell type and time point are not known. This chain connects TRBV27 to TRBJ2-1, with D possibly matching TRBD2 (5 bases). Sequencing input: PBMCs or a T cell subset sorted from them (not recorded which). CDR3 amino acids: CASSDPGNYNEQFF. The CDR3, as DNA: TGTGCCAGCAGTGACCCCGGGAACTACAATGAGCAGTTCTTC.